This TCR beta chain was retrieved from a study of human T cells and chemical hapten exposure. Whole-study results and caveats: There was no change with DPC sensitization in TCRs above 1 in 1000 frequency. As the donors had alopecia, their immune response may differ from healthy people's.

As originally analysed: A typical sample had 95,638 TCRs, with roughly 20,000 to 700,000 overall. TCRdb re-called the RACE reads through MiXCR, storing one row per CDR3 protein. The V and J calls here are based on TCRdb, not the publication. The data contain approximately 50,000 distinct CDR3 sequences, over 9% of them singletons. This clonotype was seen many times. Its antigen is not identified. CDR3 length: 14 residues. In germline, CDR1 is KGHSH, CDR2 LQKENI. V was cut by 3 bases and J by 4 bases, with 12 bases left in between. Time point denoted: pre-sensitization, week 0. Treatment: therapeutic diphenylcyclopropenone sensitization with weekly scalp DPC.

This clonotype was obtained from a woman in her thirties or forties with alopecia areata. Some clones in this sample may be carry-over from other donors' samples. V usage is TRBV18 and J usage is TRBJ1-1; D is possibly TRBD1 (6 bases). This material consisted of whole blood, taken in connection with sensitization to the hapten diphenylcyclopropenone (DPC). Here the CDR3 DNA reads TGTGCCAGCTCACCGAAACAGGGAAGCACTGAAGCTTTCTTT. It specifies CASSPKQGSTEAFF. Full variable domain (outside the CDR3, taken from reference TRBV18 and TRBJ1-1): NAGVMQNPRHLVRRRGQEARLRCSPMKGHSHVYWYRQLPEEGLKFMVYLQKENIIDESGMPKERFSAEFPKEGPSILRIQQVVRGDSAAYFCASSPKQGSTEAFFGQGTRLTVV.